These 25 T cell receptor beta chains were sequenced from one sample in a study of blood T cell repertoires in COVID-19. Some clones are missing from TCRdb's copy, which holds only in-frame ones; the method was immunoSEQ multiplex PCR. The sample consists of roughly 120,000 clones, around 74% of them appearing once. Sequencing was carried out using peripheral blood. These receptors all stem from an elderly man with COVID-19, enrolled during active disease.

The chain couples TRBV5-6 to TRBJ1-1; 7 bases are shared with TRBD1. Germline CDR1 and CDR2: SGHDT and YYEEEE. V was clipped by 4 bases and J by 3 bases; unmatched bases: 12. This CDR3 is built from 16 residues. Here the CDR3 reads CASSPPAGGGDTEAFF. The DNA for the CDR3 is TGTGCCAGCAGCCCCCCGGCAGGGGGAGGTGACACTGAAGCTTTCTTT.

The gene calls are TRBV27 and TRBJ1-5, with D uncertain. The CDR3 runs to 15 residues. CDR1 and CDR2 from the germline V gene are MNHEY and SMNVEV (reference sequence). The germline V and J ends were trimmed by 6 bases and 0 bases, with 12 bases remaining between them. CDR3 sequence reads: CASRQVTYSNQPQHF. Written as DNA, the CDR3 is TGTGCCAGCAGGCAGGTGACCTATAGCAATCAGCCCCAGCATTTT.

The chain links TRBV11-2 to TRBJ2-2; 7 nucleotides align to TRBD2. CDR1 SGHAT and CDR2 FQNNGV come from the germline V gene. The CDR3 extends over 14 amino acids. The ends lost 6 bases at V and 4 bases at J; junction bases unmatched: 5. CDR3 loop: CASRNPSGTGELFF. CDR3 coding DNA: TGTGCCAGCAGGAACCCTAGCGGCACCGGGGAGCTGTTTTTT.

This chain links TRBV27 with TRBJ2-1; 10 bases map to TRBD2. Germline V lookup: CDR1 MNHEY, CDR2 SMNVEV (reference sequence). The J segment lost 2 bases and the V segment lost 4 bases, leaving 5 bases of the junction unmatched. This CDR3 has 16 residues. CDR3 amino acids: CASSWASGSAYNEQFF. The CDR3 DNA follows: TGTGCCAGCAGTTGGGCTAGCGGGAGTGCCTACAATGAGCAGTTCTTC.

The chain recombines TRBV5-1 with TRBJ1-1, with 9 bases matching TRBD1. CDR1 and CDR2 from the germline V gene are SGHRS and YFSETQ. The CDR3 runs 16 residues. V gave up 4 bases and J gave up 4 bases; unmatched junction bases: 11. CDR3 amino acids: CASSRGQGGSVTEAFF. CDR3 in DNA: TGCGCCAGCAGCCGGGGACAGGGAGGGAGTGTCACTGAAGCTTTCTTT.

V is TRBV7-2 and J is TRBJ2-1; D is ambiguous. The CDR3 contains 12 residues. In germline, CDR1 is SGHTA, CDR2 FQGNSA. Deletions cut 2 bases from V and 4 bases from J, with 3 bases between. CDR3 nucleotide sequence: TGTGCCAGCAGCTTAACATACAATGAGCAGTTCTTC. It yields the protein CASSLTYNEQFF.

The chain carries TRBV15 and TRBJ2-1, with 9 bases matching TRBD2. Germline CDR1 is LNHNV and CDR2 is YYDKDF (reference sequence). The CDR3 loop spans 17 amino acids. J was trimmed by 0 bases and V by 8 bases; bases with no gene match: 11. CDR3 region: CATAGLAGPGSYNEQFF. The CDR3 DNA sequence: TGTGCCACCGCGGGCCTAGCGGGGCCTGGCTCCTACAATGAGCAGTTCTTC. Drawing the rest from reference TRBV15 and TRBJ2-1, the complete variable domain is DAMVIQNPRYQVTQFGKPVTLSCSQTLNHNVMYWYQQKSSQAPKLLFHYYDKDFNNEADTPDNFQSRRPNTSFCFLDIRSPGLGDTAMYLCATAGLAGPGSYNEQFFGPGTRLTVL.

J is TRBJ2-3 and V is TRBV3-1 (or the pseudogene TRBV3-2); possibly TRBD2 for D (6 bases). Trimming took off 1 base at V and 3 bases at J, with 8 bases between the two ends. The CDR3 extends over 14 amino acids. The germline gives CDR1 LGHDT, CDR2 YNNKEL (reference sequence). This CDR3 reads CASSQAGVTDTQYF. In DNA, the CDR3 is TGTGCCAGCAGCCAAGCGGGAGTAACAGATACGCAGTATTTT.

The chain has TRBV7-8 and TRBJ2-7, with TRBD2 as a possible D gene (5 bases). Trimming took 1 base from V and 3 from J, leaving 13 bases between them. The CDR3 has 15 amino acids. The germline V gene encodes CDR1 SGHVS and CDR2 FQNEAQ. DNA of the CDR3: TGTGCCAGCAGCTTAGGGCCTAGCCGCCACTACGAGCAGTACTTC. Its translation is CASSLGPSRHYEQYF.

This clone was counted ten times or more. The rearrangement joins TRBV29-1 to TRBJ2-1, with 9 nucleotides matching TRBD2. The CDR3 totals 13 residues. Germline lookup yields CDR1 SQVTM and CDR2 ANQGSEA. J lost 2 bases, V lost 4 bases, and 0 bases had no gene match. The CDR3 DNA reads TGCAGCGTTGGACTAGCGGCCTACAATGAGCAGTTCTTC. Its protein is CSVGLAAYNEQFF.

The gene calls are TRBV2 and TRBJ1-5; D not certain. Trimming left V 7 bases short and J 0 bases short, with 7 bases between. This CDR3 has 13 residues. Germline loops: CDR1 SNHLY, CDR2 FYNNEI. The CDR3 protein is CASTGNSNQPQHF. CDR3 bases: TGTGCCAGCACCGGGAATAGCAATCAGCCCCAGCATTTT.

J is TRBJ2-2 and V is TRBV4-1; possible D gene TRBD1, 6 bases. CDR3 size: 17 residues. Trimming cost V 1 base and J 2 bases, with 14 bases left between them. Germline loops: CDR1 MGHRA, CDR2 YSYEKL. The CDR3 DNA is TGCGCCAGCAGCCAAGCCGGACAGACCTTCAACACCGGGGAGCTGTTTTTT. This sequence encodes CASSQAGQTFNTGELFF.

This clone occurred a few times. The J gene is TRBJ2-1, the V gene TRBV3-1 (or the pseudogene TRBV3-2); D uncertain. Germline CDR1 is LGHDT and CDR2 is YNNKEL (reference sequence). The CDR3 spans 15 residues. V was clipped by 1 base and J by 0 bases, with 7 bases between them. CDR3 sequence: CASSQAVYSYNEQFF. In DNA form, the CDR3 reads TGTGCCAGCAGCCAAGCAGTATACTCCTACAATGAGCAGTTCTTC.

The V gene is TRBV28, the J gene TRBJ2-5, with TRBD2 matching 14 bases. The CDR3 loop spans 17 amino acids. Germline V gene sequence: CDR1 MDHEN, CDR2 SYDVKM. V lost 4 bases, J lost 4 bases, and 8 bases stayed unmatched. DNA for the CDR3: TGTGCCAGCAGTTCGTTCGGGACTAGCGGGAGAACAGAGACCCAGTACTTC. This translates into CASSSFGTSGRTETQYF. The full variable domain, completed using reference TRBV28 and TRBJ2-5, is DVKVTQSSRYLVKRTGEKVFLECVQDMDHENMFWYRQDPGLGLRLIYFSYDVKMKEKGDIPEGYSVSREKKERFSLILESASTNQTSMYLCASSSFGTSGRTETQYFGPGTRLLVL.

The count of this clone is one. This chain links TRBV20-1 with TRBJ2-7, with TRBD2 matching over 8 bases. There are 15 residues in the CDR3. CDR1 and CDR2 (germline): DFQATT, SNEGSKA (reference sequence). Trimming removed 3 bases from V and 2 bases from J; junction bases left unmatched: 9. Here the CDR3 DNA reads TGCAGTGCTAGTCCGGGGATTAGCGGGACCTACGAGCAGTACTTC. It codes for CSASPGISGTYEQYF.

In this sample, this clone turned up once. The rearrangement uses TRBV5-1 and TRBJ1-3; D remains unclear. Germline loops: CDR1 SGHRS, CDR2 YFSETQ. V lost 0 bases to trimming and J lost 3 bases, with 16 bases between them. The CDR3 loop spans 17 amino acids. CDR3 nucleotide sequence: TGCGCCAGCAGCTTGGATCGAAATCAGGCATATGGAAACACCATATATTTT. Its protein product is CASSLDRNQAYGNTIYF.

This rearrangement joins TRBV3-1 (or the pseudogene TRBV3-2) to TRBJ2-7, with 8 bases matching TRBD1. Germline trimming cut 4 bases from V and 3 bases from J; bases unmatched to any gene: 5. Germline-derived CDR1 and CDR2 are LGHDT and YNNKEL (reference sequence). The CDR3 spans 14 residues. The CDR3 DNA sequence: TGTGCCAGCAGCCTTATCGACAGGGGCTACGAGCAGTACTTC. The encoded protein is CASSLIDRGYEQYF.

The CDR3 spells CASSRTSGRNEQFF. DNA of the CDR3: TGTGCCAGCAGCCGGACTAGCGGGAGGAATGAGCAGTTCTTC. V is TRBV14 and J is TRBJ2-1; 14 bases line up with TRBD2. The CDR3 covers 14 residues. Germline loops: CDR1 SGHDN, CDR2 FVKESK. V gave up 4 bases and J gave up 7 bases; unmatched junction bases: 0.

The CDR3 DNA follows: TGTGCCAGTAGTATAGGCGCCTCGAACACCGGGGAGCTGTTTTTT. Its protein is CASSIGASNTGELFF. The V gene is TRBV19, the J gene TRBJ2-2; D is ambiguous. CDR3 size: 15 residues. V lost 1 base, J lost 0 bases, and 6 bases lay in between. Germline values: CDR1 LNHDA, CDR2 SQIVND (reference sequence). Filled out from reference TRBV19 and TRBJ2-2, the complete variable domain reads DGGITQSPKYLFRKEGQNVTLSCEQNLNHDAMYWYRQDPGQGLRLIYYSQIVNDFQKGDIAEGYSVSREKKESFPLTVTSAQKNPTAFYLCASSIGASNTGELFFGEGSRLTVL.

The CDR3 sequence is CASSSGTGDGTDTQYF. The DNA of the CDR3 is TGTGCCAGCAGCTCCGGGACAGGGGACGGCACAGATACGCAGTATTTT. The chain couples TRBV11-1 to TRBJ2-3; 10 nucleotides agree with TRBD1. The CDR3 totals 16 residues. Germline-derived CDR1 and CDR2 are SGHAT and FQDESV (reference sequence). V was clipped by 4 bases and J by 1 base; unmatched bases: 5.

This clone was seen a handful of times. The chain couples TRBV28 to TRBJ1-2; no clear D. V was pared by 3 bases and J by 4 bases, with 9 bases between. CDR1 is MDHEN and CDR2 is SYDVKM in the germline V gene. This CDR3 has 13 residues. CDR3 DNA: TGTGCCAGCAGTTTTGGGTCAGGCTATGGCTACACCTTC. Residues: CASSFGSGYGYTF.

This chain uses TRBV9 with TRBJ2-7; 8 bases line up with TRBD2. CDR1 and CDR2 (germline): SGDLS, YYNGEE. The CDR3 covers 19 residues. V shed 3 bases and J 3 bases; nucleotides not matched to a gene: 20. CDR3 residues: CASSGSLGRPGGPIYEQYF. In nucleotides, the CDR3 is TGTGCCAGCAGCGGTAGTCTCGGTCGGCCGGGAGGGCCCATCTACGAGCAGTACTTC.

This clone appeared a few times. The V and J genes are TRBV7-3 and TRBJ2-1, with a weak D call TRBD2 (5 bases). This CDR3 comprises 19 residues. The germline V gene has CDR1 SGHTA and CDR2 FQGTGA. V was pared by 2 bases and J by 2 bases, with 22 bases between. CDR3 bases: TGTGCCAGCAGCTTACACTTGATTGAGGGTCTGTGCCCCTACAATGAGCAGTTCTTC. This codes for CASSLHLIEGLCPYNEQFF.

Note on this clone: At the DNA level, this CDR3 is encoded by other sequences in the same sample as well. The rearrangement joins TRBV28 to TRBJ2-1; 7 nucleotides match TRBD2. Trimming removed 3 bases from V and 0 bases from J; junction bases left unmatched: 11. Germline V lookup: CDR1 MDHEN, CDR2 SYDVKM. This CDR3 has 18 residues. The CDR3 here is CASSFPLAEWSSYNEQFF. The CDR3, as DNA: TGTGCCAGCAGTTTCCCCCTAGCGGAGTGGAGCTCCTACAATGAGCAGTTCTTC.

The table lists this clone with a count of one. The chain links TRBV29-1 to TRBJ2-3, with 7 bases that match TRBD1. Germline V gene lookup returns CDR1 SQVTM and CDR2 ANQGSEA. With 6 bases clipped from V and 1 base from J, the junction kept 13 bases outside the gene matches. The CDR3 runs 16 residues. DNA of the CDR3: TGCAGCGTCCTAGGGGGCTCGGATATTGGCACAGATACGCAGTATTTT. Its translation: CSVLGGSDIGTDTQYF.